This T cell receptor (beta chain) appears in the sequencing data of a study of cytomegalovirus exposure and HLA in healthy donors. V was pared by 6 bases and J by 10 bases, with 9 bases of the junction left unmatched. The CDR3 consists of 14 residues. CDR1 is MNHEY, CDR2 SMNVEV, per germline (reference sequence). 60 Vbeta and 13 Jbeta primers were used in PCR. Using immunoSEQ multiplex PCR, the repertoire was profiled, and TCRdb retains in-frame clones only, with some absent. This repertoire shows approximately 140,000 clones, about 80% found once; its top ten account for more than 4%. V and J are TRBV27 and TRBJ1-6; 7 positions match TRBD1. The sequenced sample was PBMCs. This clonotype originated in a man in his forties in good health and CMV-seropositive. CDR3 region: CASSPDRALSPLHF. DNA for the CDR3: TGTGCCAGCAGCCCCGACAGGGCACTATCACCCCTCCACTTT.